The rows below give T cell receptor beta chains drawn from one sample of a study of CD8 T cells in Susac syndrome. MiXCR was run by TCRdb on the immunoSEQ multiplex PCR reads, yielding one entry per CDR3 protein. The sample gives about 120,000 distinct CDR3 sequences, nearly 95% of which show up once; 0.14% is in the top ten. The material sequenced was CD4+ T cells from PBMCs. These receptors came from a human donor in good health. Each CDR3 is given with its conserved first and last residue. Each record gives: clone size, V gene, D gene, J gene, CDR3 protein, CDR3 DNA. The D gene is left open where the match is weak. Size values are once, few and many counts, or a class for expanded clones, and some rows have none.

.	TRBV7-2	TRBD1	TRBJ2-3	CASSSDRGRADTQYF	TGTGCCAGCAGCTCGGACAGGGGTCGGGCAGATACGCAGTATTTT
.	TRBV7-8	TRBD1	TRBJ1-2	CASSLTGASSPNYGYTF	TGTGCCAGCAGCTTAACAGGGGCGAGCTCCCCGAACTATGGCTACACCTTC
.	TRBV6-5	.	TRBJ1-2	CASIKWPGNYGYTF	TGTGCCAGCATCAAATGGCCCGGGAACTATGGCTACACCTTC
.	TRBV6-2/TRBV6-3	.	TRBJ2-1	CASSRSSGTRGNEQFF	TGTGCCAGCAGTCGATCTTCCGGGACAAGAGGGAATGAGCAGTTCTTC
.	TRBV7-9	.	TRBJ1-3	CASSLINAVSGNTIYF	TGTGCCAGCAGCTTAATAAACGCTGTCTCTGGAAACACCATATATTTT
.	TRBV12-3/TRBV12-4	.	TRBJ2-7	CASSNRDRLYEQYF	TGTGCCAGCAGTAACCGGGACCGGCTCTACGAGCAGTACTTC
.	TRBV20-1	.	TRBJ2-1	CSARDSRGIGLAYDNEQFF	TGCAGTGCTAGAGATTCCCGGGGGATTGGGCTAGCGTATGACAATGAGCAGTTCTTC
.	TRBV29-1	.	TRBJ2-2	CSVGAGWSGELFF	TGCAGCGTGGGGGCAGGGTGGTCCGGGGAGCTGTTTTTT
once	TRBV3-1	TRBD2	TRBJ2-2	CASSRTSGVSNTGELFF	TGTGCCAGCAGCCGGACTAGCGGGGTTTCGAACACCGGGGAGCTGTTTTTT
.	TRBV15	.	TRBJ1-2	CATSRDRRDGYTF	TGTGCCACCAGCAGAGACAGGCGAGATGGCTACACCTTC
.	TRBV12-3/TRBV12-4	.	TRBJ2-1	CASSPGLGVNEQFF	TGTGCCAGCAGTCCGGGGCTGGGCGTTAATGAGCAGTTCTTC
.	TRBV4-1	TRBD2	TRBJ2-1	CASSQAAGGGYEQFF	TGCGCCAGCAGCCAAGCAGCGGGAGGGGGCTATGAGCAGTTCTTC
.	TRBV12-3/TRBV12-4	.	TRBJ1-5	CASKTHSDHQPQHF	TGTGCCAGCAAGACTCACAGCGACCATCAGCCCCAGCATTTT
.	TRBV7-6	.	TRBJ2-1	CASSLGGIAYNEQFF	TGTGCCAGCAGCTTAGGAGGAATCGCCTACAATGAGCAGTTCTTC
.	TRBV15	.	TRBJ2-7	CATSRGVSAYEQYF	TGTGCCACCAGCAGAGGGGTATCCGCATACGAGCAGTACTTC
.	TRBV7-6	.	TRBJ1-5	CASSPGRGINQPQHF	TGTGCCAGCAGCCCCGGGAGGGGAATCAATCAGCCCCAGCATTTT
.	TRBV19	.	TRBJ2-3	CASSRATDTQYF	TGTGCCAGTAGTCGCGCGACAGATACGCAGTATTTT
.	TRBV5-1	.	TRBJ1-1	CASSSEPGVAEAFF	TGCGCCAGCAGCTCCGAGCCGGGCGTTGCTGAAGCTTTCTTT
.	TRBV29-1	.	TRBJ2-7	CSVESGDEQYF	TGCAGCGTCGAGTCGGGCGACGAGCAGTACTTC
.	TRBV6-2/TRBV6-3	.	TRBJ2-2	CASSPLGTGELFF	TGTGCCAGCAGTCCCCTGGGCACCGGGGAGCTGTTTTTT
.	TRBV6-1	TRBD1	TRBJ1-2	CASTPFSGGPASSYTF	TGTGCCAGCACCCCGTTTTCAGGGGGCCCCGCTTCGAGCTACACCTTC
.	TRBV30	.	TRBJ1-1	CAWMRSEAFF	TGTGCCTGGATGAGGTCTGAAGCTTTCTTT
.	TRBV29-1	.	TRBJ2-1	CSVQDPKNNEQFF	TGCAGCGTTCAGGACCCGAAGAACAATGAGCAGTTCTTC
.	TRBV27	TRBD1	TRBJ2-7	CASSSPGQLWRQYF	TGTGCCAGCAGTTCACCGGGACAGCTTTGGAGGCAGTACTTC
.	TRBV20-1	.	TRBJ1-1	CSASRGGDTEAFF	TGCAGTGCTAGCAGGGGCGGGGACACTGAAGCTTTCTTT
.	TRBV3-1	.	TRBJ2-7	CASSQERNTYEQYF	TGTGCCAGCAGCCAAGAACGTAACACCTACGAGCAGTACTTC
.	TRBV29-1	.	TRBJ2-7	CSVGREVHEQYF	TGCAGCGTTGGCAGGGAGGTCCACGAGCAGTACTTC
.	TRBV6-5	.	TRBJ1-1	CASSYRSRTSNTEAFF	TGTGCCAGCAGTTACAGATCTCGGACGTCGAACACTGAAGCTTTCTTT
.	TRBV27	TRBD2	TRBJ2-5	CASRGLAGGPEETQYF	TGTGCCAGCAGAGGACTAGCGGGGGGGCCGGAGGAGACCCAGTACTTC
.	TRBV6-1	.	TRBJ2-1	CASRSDSPQQFF	TGTGCCAGCAGGTCCGACAGCCCCCAGCAGTTCTTC
.	TRBV20-1	.	TRBJ1-1	CSASTGTVNTEAFF	TGCAGTGCGAGTACCGGGACGGTGAACACTGAAGCTTTCTTT
.	TRBV5-6	TRBD1	TRBJ2-1	CASSLYRGQIWFF	TGTGCCAGCAGCCTTTACAGGGGTCAGATTTGGTTCTTC
.	TRBV13	.	TRBJ1-2	CASSLGGRGLDGYTF	TGTGCCAGCAGCTTAGGGGGCAGGGGATTGGATGGCTACACCTTC